The 5 T cell receptor beta chains below come from one sample, sequenced in a study of OX40 agonist ivuxolimab in advanced cancers. Repertoires were generated with immunoSEQ multiplex PCR, while TCRdb's copy carries only in-frame clones and drops some. The sample holds roughly 80,000 clones, about 93% seen once. This sample comprised CD4+ or CD8+ T cells sorted from blood, obtained in a trial of the OX40 agonist ivuxolimab. Source of these receptors: an adult with an advanced solid tumor such as melanoma, head and neck, liver or kidney cancer.

The rearrangement links TRBV5-4 to TRBJ2-6, with D uncertain. V was pared by 0 bases and J by 0 bases, with 7 bases between. CDR1 SGHNT and CDR2 YYREEE come from the germline V gene (reference sequence). CDR3 size: 16 residues. The CDR3 sequence: CASSLVRSSGANVLTF. Written as DNA, the CDR3 is TGTGCCAGCAGCTTGGTTCGAAGCTCTGGGGCCAACGTCCTGACTTTC.

This chain links TRBV15 with TRBJ1-2, with D unclear. CDR3 length: 13 residues. V shed 4 bases and J shed 7 bases, with 13 bases lying between them. From germline, CDR1 is LNHNV and CDR2 YYDKDF (reference sequence). CDR3 region: CATSNSHLGGYTF. The CDR3 bases are TGTGCCACCAGCAACTCACATCTTGGTGGCTACACCTTC.

The genes are TRBV7-2 and TRBJ2-3; maybe TRBD2 (7 bases). This CDR3 is built from 16 residues. Germline loops: CDR1 SGHTA, CDR2 FQGNSA. V lost 2 bases and J lost 3, with 15 bases in between. The CDR3 loop reads CASSLSGTTATDTQYF. The CDR3 region has the DNA TGTGCCAGCAGCTTAAGCGGGACAACGGCGACAGATACGCAGTATTTT.

The chain combines TRBV7-3 with TRBJ2-2; maybe TRBD1 (6 bases). This CDR3 has 16 amino acids. From germline, CDR1 is SGHTA and CDR2 FQGTGA. V gave up 6 bases and J gave up 3 bases, with 17 bases separating them. In DNA, the CDR3 is TGTGCCAGCAGTCCCAGGGGTACGGCTTACACCGGGGAGCTGTTTTTT. As protein: CASSPRGTAYTGELFF.

This rearrangement joins TRBV7-2 to TRBJ2-1; a weak D match, TRBD1 (5 bases). The CDR3 runs 12 residues. The V and J ends lost 5 bases and 6 bases respectively, with 8 bases between them. Germline CDR1 is SGHTA and CDR2 is FQGNSA. The CDR3 nucleotides are TGTGCCAGCAGCCCCCAGGGCAATGAGCAGTTCTTC. It codes for CASSPQGNEQFF. Based on the CDR3 plus reference TRBV7-2 and TRBJ2-1, the full variable domain is GAGVSQSPSNKVTEKGKDVELRCDPISGHTALYWYRQSLGQGLEFLIYFQGNSAPDKSGLPSDRFSAERTGGSVSTLTIQRTQQEDSAVYLCASSPQGNEQFFGPGTRLTVL.